One sample yielded the 26 T cell receptor beta chains listed below, sequenced in a study of T cells in Graves' hyperthyroidism and ophthalmopathy. TCR beta CDR3 regions were amplified from RNA. During a first-round RT-PCR of the TCR CDR3, the HTBI primer set was used. TCRdb passed the multiplex PCR reads through MiXCR, listing each CDR3 protein once. Of about 380,000 distinct CDR3 sequences listed, around 15% are singletons. Sequenced material: blood. Receptors were obtained from a woman in her thirties with Graves' ophthalmopathy.

This clonotype was picked up many times. The V call is TRBV2, the J call TRBJ2-1; D unresolved. The germline V gene encodes CDR1 SNHLY and CDR2 FYNNEI. The V gene lost 5 bases and the J gene lost 5 bases, with 22 bases spanning the gap. This CDR3 region has 17 residues. The CDR3 region has the DNA TGTGCCAGCAGTCCTGCCTCCAGACCCCTCAAGGACAATGAGCAGTTCTTC. This encodes CASSPASRPLKDNEQFF. Full variable domain (remainder filled in from reference TRBV2 and TRBJ2-1): EPEVTQTPSHQVTQMGQEVILRCVPISNHLYFYWYRQILGQKVEFLVSFYNNEISEKSEIFDDQFSVERPDGSNFTLKIRSTKLEDSAMYFCASSPASRPLKDNEQFFGPGTRLTVL.

The chain recombines TRBV2 with TRBJ2-7, with 10 bases identical to TRBD1. Germline CDR1 SNHLY, CDR2 FYNNEI. The length of the CDR3 is 15 residues. V dropped 2 bases and J dropped 3; count of bases not matched to a gene: 4. CDR3 sequence: CASSEFGQGVYEQYF. In nucleotides, the CDR3 is TGTGCCAGCAGTGAATTTGGACAGGGGGTCTACGAGCAGTACTTC.

The V call is TRBV6-5, the J call TRBJ2-6; D gene ambiguous. The V and J ends lost 0 bases and 0 bases respectively, with 9 bases between them. The germline V gene encodes CDR1 MNHEY and CDR2 SVGAGI. CDR3 length: 17 amino acids. This CDR3 is CASSYSSVYSGANVLTF. CDR3 DNA: TGTGCCAGCAGTTACTCATCTGTGTACTCTGGGGCCAACGTCCTGACTTTC.

There are many counts of this clonotype. The chain couples TRBV5-6 to TRBJ1-4, with a weak D call TRBD1 (5 bases). CDR1 is SGHDT and CDR2 is YYEEEE in the germline V gene. V lost 1 base, J lost 10 bases, and 11 bases lay in between. The CDR3 extends over 13 amino acids. CDR3 nucleotide sequence: TGTGCCAGCAGCTTGACGGGCGGGGGAAAACTGTTTTTT. This sequence encodes CASSLTGGGKLFF.

This clonotype was detected ten times or more. The chain carries TRBV28 and TRBJ1-2; D not certain. V lost 2 bases to trimming and J lost 4 bases, with 14 bases between them. The CDR3 runs 15 residues. Germline lookup yields CDR1 MDHEN and CDR2 SYDVKM. The CDR3 DNA reads as TGTGCCAGCAGTTTAGCGGGCGAAGGCACCTATGGCTACACCTTC. Protein sequence: CASSLAGEGTYGYTF.

As for this clonotype: A read error is possible here, since a much larger clone lies one base away. The chain links TRBV24-1 to TRBJ1-5; D unresolved. Germline V gene data show CDR1 as KGHDR and CDR2 as SFDVKD. The CDR3 consists of 12 residues. Between the trimmed V and J ends, which lost 6 bases and 2 bases, there was a span of 4 bases. The CDR3 DNA is TGTGCCACCAGTTATGGCAATCAGCCCCAGCATTTT. The encoded protein is CATSYGNQPQHF.

This clonotype was recorded at least ten times. J is TRBJ2-1 and V is TRBV7-3; 7 bases line up with TRBD2. Unmatched junction bases numbered 6, after V lost 4 bases and J lost 3 bases. Germline V gene lookup returns CDR1 SGHTA and CDR2 FQGTGA. CDR3 length: 15 residues. CDR3: CASSSTPGGYNEQFF. CDR3 nucleotide sequence: TGTGCCAGCAGCTCCACCCCGGGGGGCTACAATGAGCAGTTCTTC.

J is TRBJ2-7 and V is TRBV10-3, with D possibly TRBD2 on 6 matching bases. The length of the CDR3 is 14 residues. Germline CDR1 and CDR2: ENHRY and SYGVKD. The V gene lost 2 bases and the J gene lost 2 bases, with 10 bases spanning the gap. The CDR3 is CAISEPGVPYEQYF. The CDR3 DNA follows: TGTGCCATCAGTGAGCCGGGGGTCCCCTACGAGCAGTACTTC.

This clonotype was recorded many times. The rearrangement joins TRBV6-1 to TRBJ1-6, with 7 bases that match TRBD1. Germline CDR1 reads MNHNS; CDR2 reads SASEGT. The V segment lost 5 bases and the J segment 3 bases; nucleotides outside the gene matches: 7. The CDR3 is made up of 16 amino acids. The CDR3 DNA follows: TGTGCCAGCAGTCCAACAAACAGGGGCTATAATTCACCCCTCCACTTT. Its translation: CASSPTNRGYNSPLHF.

This clonotype was seen ten or more times. V and J are TRBV12-3 or TRBV12-4 and TRBJ1-1, with unresolved D. The CDR3 consists of 13 residues. V was pared by 3 bases and J by 7 bases, with 12 bases between. The CDR3 sequence: CASSFSGRIEAFF. CDR3 nucleotide sequence: TGTGCCAGCAGTTTCAGTGGTCGGATTGAAGCTTTCTTT.

This clonotype was recorded many times. The chain has TRBV7-2 and TRBJ2-7; D unresolved. V dropped 1 base and J dropped 0 bases, with 4 bases sitting between them. The CDR3 has 13 amino acids. Germline assignment: CDR1 SGHTA and CDR2 FQGNSA. In nucleotides, the CDR3 is TGTGCCAGCAGCTTAGGAGCCTCCTACGAGCAGTACTTC. Its protein product is CASSLGASYEQYF.

This clonotype was seen ten or more times. The chain uses TRBV13 and TRBJ1-3; D gene uncertain. The CDR3 is 13 amino acids. The germline V gene encodes CDR1 PRHDT and CDR2 FYEKMQ (reference sequence). Deletions cut 2 bases from V and 7 bases from J, with 9 bases between. CDR3 sequence reads: CASSLLRSNTIYF. As DNA, the CDR3 is TGTGCCAGCAGCTTACTCAGGTCGAACACCATATATTTT. The full variable domain, its missing parts supplied by reference TRBV13 and TRBJ1-3, is AAGVIQSPRHLIKEKRETATLKCYPIPRHDTVYWYQQGPGQDPQFLISFYEKMQSDKGSIPDRFSAQQFSDYHSELNMSSLELGDSALYFCASSLLRSNTIYFGEGSWLTVV.

This sequence joins TRBV24-1 and TRBJ2-7; 7 bases fit TRBD1. From germline, CDR1 is KGHDR and CDR2 SFDVKD. CDR3 length: 13 residues. The J segment lost 7 bases and the V segment lost 6 bases, leaving 8 bases of the junction unmatched. DNA for the CDR3: TGTGCCACCAGTATGGACAGGTTTTCGGAGCAGTACTTC. Translation: CATSMDRFSEQYF.

This clonotype was detected many times. The chain employs TRBV3-1 and TRBJ1-1; D is ambiguous. V shed 2 bases and J shed 6 bases, with 10 bases lying between them. The CDR3 length is 13 residues. Germline-derived CDR1 and CDR2 are LGHDT and YNNKEL (reference sequence). CDR3 sequence (DNA): TGTGCCAGCAGCCAACCTACTTCCGCTGAAGCTTTCTTT. It yields the protein CASSQPTSAEAFF.

This clonotype was counted at least ten times. The chain couples TRBV6-1 to TRBJ2-2; D is uncertain. Germline CDR1 reads MNHNS; CDR2 reads SASEGT. This CDR3 has 16 amino acids. With 7 bases removed from V and 1 base from J, the gap between germline ends came to 16 bases. DNA for the CDR3: TGTGCCAGCAACCCCATTGAAAGTCTGAACACCGGGGAGCTGTTTTTT. It is translated as CASNPIESLNTGELFF.

A note on this clonotype: Possible read error: a much larger clone is one base away. The V and J genes are TRBV12-3 or TRBV12-4 and TRBJ2-1; D might be TRBD2 (5 bases). The CDR3 totals 13 residues. For the CDR3, the DNA is TGTGCCAGCAGGGAGGACGGAAACAATGTGCAGTTCTTC. Its translation: CASREDGNNVQFF.

This clonotype was counted ten times or more. This chain joins TRBV27 and TRBJ2-3; D not certain. V lost 6 bases and J lost 2, with 9 bases in between. This CDR3 has 13 residues. The germline V gene has CDR1 MNHEY and CDR2 SMNVEV (reference sequence). CDR3 in DNA: TGTGCCAGCAGGGTAGGGAACACAGATACGCAGTATTTT. Translation: CASRVGNTDTQYF.

In its sample, this clonotype was seen many times. V gene TRBV7-9 combines with J gene TRBJ1-1; TRBD1 matches at 8 bases. The germline V gene has CDR1 SEHNR and CDR2 FQNEAQ (reference sequence). The CDR3 has 14 residues. J was trimmed by 11 bases and V by 5 bases; bases with no gene match: 13. This CDR3 is CASSPPYDRGTAFF. The CDR3, as DNA: TGTGCCAGCAGCCCCCCCTACGACAGGGGCACGGCTTTCTTT. The variable domain in full, with the rest retrieved from reference TRBV7-9 and TRBJ1-1, is DTGVSQNPRHKITKRGQNVTFRCDPISEHNRLYWYRQTLGQGPEFLTYFQNEAQLEKSRLLSDRFSAERPKGSFSTLEIQRTEQGDSAMYLCASSPPYDRGTAFFGQGTRLTVV.

This clonotype showed up many times. The chain has TRBV6-1 and TRBJ1-1, with D unresolved. V was clipped by 5 bases and J by 4 bases, with 11 bases between them. The CDR3 has 13 amino acids. From germline, CDR1 is MNHNS and CDR2 SASEGT. CDR3: CASSPSLITEAFF. The DNA for the CDR3 is TGTGCCAGCAGTCCTTCCCTTATCACTGAAGCTTTCTTT.

This clonotype has ten or more counts. The V gene is TRBV3-1, the J gene TRBJ2-1; weak D call: TRBD2 (5 bases). Looked up from germline, CDR1 is LGHDT and CDR2 is YNNKEL (reference sequence). The length of the CDR3 is 18 residues. V shed 1 base and J shed 4 bases, with 20 bases lying between them. CDR3 sequence (DNA): TGTGCCAGCAGCCAAGGCCTACGGACTTCTACTAGGTACAATGAGCAGTTCTTC. It specifies CASSQGLRTSTRYNEQFF.

In its sample, this clonotype was seen many times. Written as DNA, the CDR3 is TGTGCCTGGAGTGCTTCTGAGCAGTTCTTC. It specifies CAWSASEQFF. This sequence joins TRBV30 and TRBJ2-1, with no clear D. Germline CDR1 is GTSNPN and CDR2 is SVGIG (reference sequence). Trimming removed 1 base from V and 9 bases from J, with 4 bases in between. The length of the CDR3 is 10 residues.

Only a few counts were recorded for this clonotype. Possible read error: a much larger clone is one base away. The gene calls are TRBV20-1 and TRBJ2-7; 8 bases are a match to TRBD2. CDR1 is DFQATT, CDR2 SNEGSKA, per germline (reference sequence). V lost 5 bases to trimming and J lost 3 bases; unmatched junction nucleotides: 15. This CDR3 spans 16 amino acids. This chain's CDR3 is CSAPVGGGSVGYEQYF. The DNA of the CDR3 is TGCAGTGCTCCAGTCGGGGGGGGCAGCGTCGGCTACGAGCAGTACTTC.

This clonotype was seen a few times. The J gene is TRBJ1-5, the V gene TRBV30; weak D call: TRBD1 (6 bases). Germline V gene sequence: CDR1 GTSNPN, CDR2 SVGIG (reference sequence). Trimming left V 6 bases short and J 4 bases short, with 16 bases between. There are 14 residues in the CDR3. DNA of the CDR3: TGTGCCTGCCGGGCAACAGGGTTAAATCAGCCCCAGCATTTT. Encoded protein: CACRATGLNQPQHF.

Note on this clonotype: A read error may explain this, as a much larger clone is one base away. The V call is TRBV28, the J call TRBJ2-5, with D hard to call. Germline CDR1 is MDHEN and CDR2 is SYDVKM. V gave up 5 bases and J gave up 4 bases, with 14 bases separating them. The CDR3 extends over 14 amino acids. The CDR3 coding sequence is TGTGCCAGCAGTCCTAAGACACTCCGAGAGACCCAGTACTTC. Its protein product is CASSPKTLRETQYF.

This clonotype was seen many times. V gene TRBV3-1 combines with J gene TRBJ2-3; D ambiguous. In germline, CDR1 is LGHDT, CDR2 YNNKEL (reference sequence). V shed 3 bases and J shed 1 base, with 8 bases lying between them. The CDR3 runs 14 residues. The DNA for the CDR3 is TGTGCCAGCAGCCATAACGTGGGCACAGATACGCAGTATTTT. Amino acid sequence: CASSHNVGTDTQYF.

This clonotype was picked up many times. The chain joins TRBV28 to TRBJ1-5, with D unresolved. CDR1 is MDHEN and CDR2 is SYDVKM in the germline V gene. Trimming removed 2 bases at V and 1 base at J, with 9 bases between. The CDR3 covers 15 residues. This CDR3 is CASSLAGESNQPQHF. DNA for the CDR3: TGTGCCAGCAGTTTAGCAGGTGAGAGCAATCAGCCCCAGCATTTT.